These 26 T cell receptor beta chains came from one sample sequenced in a study of T and B cells in COVID-19 patients. Each TRB amplification used about 250-550 ng of genomic DNA from blood. Multiplex PCR with BIOMED2 TRB-A/B primer pools amplified TRB rearrangements. TCRdb redid the calling of the multiplex PCR reads with MiXCR, one entry per CDR3 protein. In the table there are several thousand distinct CDR3 sequences, 25% to 30% of which are singletons. Sample: blood. The receptors shown here come from a human donor with active COVID-19.

V and J are TRBV29-1 and TRBJ2-1; D might be TRBD1 or TRBD2, each matching 7 bases. The length of the CDR3 is 14 residues. Trimming took off 7 bases at V and 1 base at J, with 14 bases between the two ends. The germline CDR1 and CDR2 sequences are SQVTM and ANQGSEA. The CDR3 reads CSASGGGSYNEQFF. Written as DNA, the CDR3 is TGCAGCGCCTCAGGGGGGGGTTCCTACAATGAGCAGTTCTTC.

This clonotype was detected a few times. V and J are TRBV6-1 and TRBJ2-5, with no clear D. CDR1 MNHNS and CDR2 SASEGT come from the germline V gene. This CDR3 comprises 16 residues. Trimming took off 10 bases at V and 1 base at J, with 22 bases between the two ends. CDR3 residues: CATAGEALKTQETQYF. CDR3 coding DNA: TGTGCCACAGCTGGCGAGGCCCTCAAAACCCAAGAGACCCAGTACTTC.

By its share, this clonotype is medium-sized. V gene TRBV6-5 combines with J gene TRBJ1-5; D perhaps matches TRBD1 (6 bases). CDR1 and CDR2 from the germline V gene are MNHEY and SVGAGI. V lost 4 bases and J lost 9, with 16 bases in between. The CDR3 length is 14 residues. CDR3 DNA sequence: TGTGCCAGCAGTTTATTACAGGGCACGGGGCCCCAGCATTTT. This gives the protein CASSLLQGTGPQHF.

V gene TRBV20-1 combines with J gene TRBJ1-5; the D is unclear. V lost 3 bases, J lost 2 bases, and 14 bases lay in between. In germline, CDR1 is DFQATT, CDR2 SNEGSKA (reference sequence). CDR3 length: 15 amino acids. Here the CDR3 reads CSASQDSYGNQPQHF. The CDR3 DNA reads TGCAGTGCTAGCCAGGATTCCTATGGCAATCAGCCCCAGCATTTT.

This clonotype was seen more than once but under ten times. V is TRBV27 and J is TRBJ1-2, with D possibly being TRBD1 (6 bases). The V end was cut by 6 bases, the J end by 7 bases, with 18 bases between. Germline lookup yields CDR1 MNHEY and CDR2 SMNVEV (reference sequence). The CDR3 consists of 14 residues. CDR3 in DNA: TGTGCCAGCAGGCTCCTGGTACAGGGAGTTGGCTACACCTTC. Its protein product is CASRLLVQGVGYTF.

The chain recombines TRBV5-6 with TRBJ2-1; no firm D call. The CDR3 totals 12 residues. Germline CDR1 reads SGHDT; CDR2 reads YYEEEE. The V end lost 0 bases, the J end lost 9 bases, and 7 bases lay between the germline ends. Here the CDR3 reads CASSLEVGEQFF. CDR3 DNA sequence: TGTGCCAGCAGCTTGGAGGTTGGTGAGCAGTTCTTC.

The chain recombines TRBV6-5 with TRBJ1-1; no reliable D call. The ends were cut back, 5 bases at V and 2 bases at J, with 12 bases in the middle. The CDR3 covers 14 residues. CDR1 is MNHEY, CDR2 SVGAGI, per germline. CDR3 protein: CASSDTTRNTEAFF. For the CDR3, the DNA is TGTGCCAGCAGTGATACGACCAGAAACACTGAAGCTTTCTTT.

This chain uses TRBV6-5 with TRBJ2-1, with D possibly called TRBD1 or TRBD2 (5 bases each). The CDR3 loop spans 14 amino acids. V lost 5 bases and J lost 6, with 14 bases in between. CDR1 MNHEY and CDR2 SVGAGI come from the germline V gene. The CDR3 nucleotides read TGTGCCAGCAGTGAAGGGACCTTCTCCAATGAGCAGTTCTTC. It yields the protein CASSEGTFSNEQFF.

This clonotype is medium-sized (0.01 to 0.1%) within its sample. The chain combines TRBV29-1 with TRBJ2-3, with D hard to call. Germline-derived CDR1 and CDR2 are SQVTM and ANQGSEA. The V end was cut by 3 bases, the J end by 0 bases, with 1 base between. The CDR3 is 11 residues long. The CDR3 region is CSVESTDTQYF. In DNA form, the CDR3 reads TGCAGCGTTGAGAGCACAGATACGCAGTATTTT.

CDR3 protein: CASSQGPGERDSYEQYF. In DNA, the CDR3 is TGCGCCAGCAGCCAAGGACCTGGGGAGAGAGATTCCTACGAGCAGTACTTC. The chain carries TRBV4-3 and TRBJ2-7, with a weak D call TRBD2 (5 bases). Trimming left V 1 base short and J 1 base short, with 17 bases between. Germline V CDR1 and CDR2: LGHNA, YSLEER. The CDR3 runs to 17 residues.

V usage is TRBV7-9 and J usage is TRBJ2-1; TRBD1 might be the D (5 bases). This CDR3 contains 19 residues. V was trimmed by 5 bases and J by 1 base, leaving 24 bases between them. Per the germline V gene, CDR1 is SEHNR and CDR2 is FQNEAQ (reference sequence). The CDR3 DNA sequence: TGTGCCAGCAGCCAACCTAAGTCTAGGTCAGGGCAATCCTACAATGAGCAGTTCTTC. The encoded protein is CASSQPKSRSGQSYNEQFF.

Of note for this clonotype: One junction end does not reproduce the germline sequence, and a read error may be involved. The chain is built from TRBV6-1 and TRBJ1-2; possibly TRBD1 for D (5 bases). Per the germline V gene, CDR1 is MNHNS and CDR2 is SASEGT. The CDR3 runs 13 residues. The CDR3 loop reads CASSLDSHYCYTF. The DNA of the CDR3 is TGTGCCAGCAGCCTAGACAGCCACTATTGCTACACCTTC.

The chain is built from TRBV5-1 and TRBJ2-1; D possibly corresponds to TRBD2 (7 bases). Germline CDR1 and CDR2: SGHRS and YFSETQ. The CDR3 extends over 14 amino acids. Trimming cost V 5 bases and J 2 bases, with 11 bases left between them. The DNA for the CDR3 is TGCGCCAGCAGGGGCGGGGGCACCTACAATGAGCAGTTCTTC. Protein product: CASRGGGTYNEQFF. Variable domain in full (rest from reference TRBV5-1 and TRBJ2-1): KAGVTQTPRYLIKTRGQQVTLSCSPISGHRSVSWYQQTPGQGLQFLFEYFSETQRNKGNFPGRFSGRQFSNSRSEMNVSTLELGDSALYLCASRGGGTYNEQFFGPGTRLTVL.

The chain uses TRBV6-6 and TRBJ1-5; tentatively, D is TRBD1 (5 bases). Germline assignment: CDR1 MNHNY and CDR2 SVGAGI (reference sequence). The CDR3 length is 11 residues. CDR3 in amino acids: CVGGEGGPLHF. The CDR3, as DNA: TGTGTCGGGGGGGAAGGCGGCCCTCTGCATTTT.

This chain uses TRBV5-4 with TRBJ1-2, with D unclear. This CDR3 comprises 12 residues. V was trimmed by 0 bases and J by 4 bases, leaving 4 bases between them. Germline V CDR1 and CDR2: SGHNT, YYREEE (reference sequence). The CDR3: CASSLDGYGYTF. The CDR3 DNA follows: TGTGCCAGCAGCTTGGATGGCTATGGCTACACCTTC.

With regard to this clonotype: Compared with germline, one end of the junction differs, possibly owing to a read error. The DNA of the CDR3 is TGTGACAGCAGCCTCAGCGACAATCAGCCCCAGCATTTT. It codes for CDSSLSDNQPQHF. The chain carries TRBV7-6 and TRBJ1-5; D call uncertain. The germline V gene encodes CDR1 SGHVS and CDR2 FNYEAQ. The CDR3 loop spans 13 amino acids.

By share, this clonotype counts as medium-sized. The chain has TRBV15 and TRBJ2-1; the match to TRBD2 covers 15 bases. The length of the CDR3 is 20 residues. Germline V gene data show CDR1 as LNHNV and CDR2 as YYDKDF (reference sequence). Trimming removed 1 base from V and 0 bases from J; junction bases left unmatched: 7. Here the CDR3 DNA reads TGTGCCACCAGCAGAGGGGGACTAGCGGGGGGAAGGGGCTCCTACAATGAGCAGTTCTTC. Its translation is CATSRGGLAGGRGSYNEQFF. Supplemented by reference TRBV15 and TRBJ2-1, the full variable domain reads DAMVIQNPRYQVTQFGKPVTLSCSQTLNHNVMYWYQQKSSQAPKLLFHYYDKDFNNEADTPDNFQSRRPNTSFCFLDIRSPGLGDTAMYLCATSRGGLAGGRGSYNEQFFGPGTRLTVL.

By share of the sample, this clonotype is medium-sized. The CDR3 loop reads CASSIGGGRNQPQHF. For the CDR3, the DNA is TGTGCCAGTAGTATAGGTGGGGGCAGGAATCAGCCCCAGCATTTT. The V gene is TRBV19, the J gene TRBJ1-5, with D maybe TRBD1 (6 bases). Germline loops: CDR1 LNHDA, CDR2 SQIVND (reference sequence). There are 15 residues in the CDR3. V was clipped by 1 base and J by 4 bases, with 11 bases between them.

Only a few counts were recorded for this clonotype. The chain carries TRBV15 and TRBJ2-1; tentative D call: TRBD1 (5 bases). The V and J ends lost 0 bases and 8 bases respectively, with 17 bases between them. Germline assignment: CDR1 LNHNV and CDR2 YYDKDF (reference sequence). The CDR3 runs 16 residues. The CDR3 region has the DNA TGTGCCACCAGCAGAGATATCCCCCAGGGAAGACATGAGCAGTTCTTC. Residues: CATSRDIPQGRHEQFF.

The table lists this clonotype with a few counts. The chain has TRBV6-5 and TRBJ1-1, with D perhaps matching TRBD1 (5 bases). The CDR3 is 13 residues long. The V gene's germline CDR1 is MNHEY and CDR2 SVGAGI. Deletions cut 5 bases from V and 5 bases from J, with 12 bases between. The CDR3 loop is CASSEYRQTEAFF. CDR3 nucleotide sequence: TGTGCCAGCAGTGAATACAGGCAGACTGAAGCTTTCTTT.

This clonotype is labeled as medium-sized (0.01 to 0.1%). The chain couples TRBV6-5 to TRBJ2-1; D is unresolved. The germline V and J ends were trimmed by 0 bases and 2 bases, with 11 bases remaining between them. Germline V lookup: CDR1 MNHEY, CDR2 SVGAGI. The CDR3 runs to 16 residues. As DNA, the CDR3 is TGTGCCAGCAGTTACTCCTTAACCTCAACCTACAATGAGCAGTTCTTC. It encodes CASSYSLTSTYNEQFF.

This clonotype is medium-sized by share. This chain links TRBV13 with TRBJ2-7, with D perhaps assigned TRBD1 or TRBD2 (6 bases each). Trimming removed 8 bases from V and 3 bases from J, with 17 bases in between. Germline CDR1 is PRHDT and CDR2 is FYEKMQ (reference sequence). The CDR3 runs 14 residues. The CDR3 loop reads CASVPWGADYEQYF. Written as DNA, the CDR3 is TGTGCCAGCGTACCTTGGGGGGCCGACTACGAGCAGTACTTC.

V is TRBV7-9 and J is TRBJ2-7, with TRBD1 as a possible D gene (5 bases). CDR1 is SEHNR, CDR2 FQNEAQ, per germline (reference sequence). The CDR3 is 16 residues long. V was clipped by 6 bases and J by 2 bases, with 20 bases between them. The CDR3 reads CASRLRPGQEPYEQYF. In DNA, the CDR3 is TGTGCCAGCAGATTAAGACCAGGGCAGGAACCCTACGAGCAGTACTTC.

The chain uses TRBV7-9 and TRBJ2-7; 8 bases fit TRBD2. There are 15 residues in the CDR3. Germline lookup yields CDR1 SEHNR and CDR2 FQNEAQ (reference sequence). V gave up 1 base and J gave up 5 bases; unmatched junction bases: 7. The CDR3 loop is CASSLGLGGADEQYV. The CDR3 DNA reads TGTGCCAGCAGCTTAGGCCTCGGGGGGGCCGACGAGCAGTACGTC.

By sample share, this clonotype is medium-sized. The rearrangement uses TRBV27 and TRBJ2-3; the match to TRBD2 covers 9 bases. This CDR3 spans 18 amino acids. Trimming at V came to 2 bases and at J to 0 bases, leaving 9 bases not matched to a gene. The germline V gene has CDR1 MNHEY and CDR2 SMNVEV (reference sequence). CDR3 protein: CASSLGRLAGRSTDTQYF. Here the CDR3 DNA reads TGTGCCAGCAGTTTAGGGAGGCTAGCGGGGCGAAGCACAGATACGCAGTATTTT.

This clonotype ranks as medium-sized. The chain combines TRBV15 with TRBJ2-7, with D uncertain. The CDR3 runs to 14 residues. The germline gives CDR1 LNHNV, CDR2 YYDKDF (reference sequence). Trimming left V 1 base short and J 0 bases short, with 7 bases between. This CDR3 reads CATSRGTASYEQYF. In DNA form, the CDR3 reads TGTGCCACCAGCAGAGGTACAGCCTCCTACGAGCAGTACTTC. The full variable domain, in which reference TRBV15 and TRBJ2-7 provide the parts outside the CDR3, is DAMVIQNPRYQVTQFGKPVTLSCSQTLNHNVMYWYQQKSSQAPKLLFHYYDKDFNNEADTPDNFQSRRPNTSFCFLDIRSPGLGDTAMYLCATSRGTASYEQYFGPGTRLTVT.